This is a list of T cell receptor beta chains from one sample in a study of cytomegalovirus exposure and HLA in healthy donors. The data were produced by immunoSEQ multiplex PCR, yet TCRdb's version contains in-frame clones alone and is incomplete. The data show 130,000 to 150,000 clones, over 60% seen once. Specimen: PBMCs. The receptors derive from a male donor in good health and CMV-seropositive. Each CDR3 is given with its conserved first and last residue. A D gene is named only where the DNA matches it firmly. Size is stated for part of the rows, as once, few or many counts, or as a class when the clone is expanded.

v_call	d_call	clone_size	j_call	cdr3_aa	cdr3_nt
TRBV5-1	NA	NA	TRBJ1-2	CASSFRVGYGYTF	TGCGCCAGCAGCTTCAGGGTGGGCTATGGCTACACCTTC
TRBV7-2	NA	NA	TRBJ1-6	CASSLYSDYNSPLHF	TGTGCCAGCAGCTTATATAGCGACTATAATTCACCCCTCCACTTT
TRBV9	NA	NA	TRBJ1-5	CASSVPRGEGCNQPQHF	TGTGCCAGCAGCGTTCCTAGGGGGGAGGGTTGCAATCAGCCCCAGCATTTT
TRBV18	NA	once	TRBJ2-2	CASSPLDITGELFF	TGTGCCAGCTCACCTCTTGACATAACCGGGGAGCTGTTTTTT
TRBV4-1	NA	NA	TRBJ1-5	CASSQDTGDGNQPQHF	TGCGCCAGCAGCCAAGATACCGGGGATGGCAATCAGCCCCAGCATTTT
TRBV19	TRBD1	NA	TRBJ2-3	CASSMGTGGSDTQYF	TGTGCCAGTAGTATGGGGACAGGGGGCTCAGATACGCAGTATTTT
TRBV19	TRBD1	NA	TRBJ2-7	CASSMGQAYEQYF	TGTGCCAGTAGTATGGGACAGGCCTACGAGCAGTACTTC
TRBV11-2	TRBD2	NA	TRBJ2-1	CASSHVGLGHNEQFF	TGTGCCAGCAGCCACGTAGGACTAGGACACAATGAGCAGTTCTTC
TRBV7-8	NA	NA	TRBJ1-4	CASSTRESLTANEKLFF	TGTGCCAGCAGTACCAGGGAATCCCTGACGGCTAATGAAAAACTGTTTTTT
TRBV19	NA	NA	TRBJ2-4	CASSSRTAENLAKNIQYF	TGTGCCAGTAGCTCTAGGACAGCTGAAAACCTAGCCAAAAACATTCAGTACTTC
TRBV27	TRBD2	few	TRBJ2-1	CASSFRLAIYNEQFF	TGTGCCAGCAGTTTCCGACTAGCGATATACAATGAGCAGTTCTTC
TRBV5-1	TRBD1	NA	TRBJ2-5	CASSLAATGVETQYF	TGCGCCAGCAGCTTGGCCGCGACAGGGGTAGAGACCCAGTACTTC
TRBV28	NA	NA	TRBJ2-7	CASSLPVSSGEQYF	TGTGCCAGCAGTTTACCCGTTTCGTCGGGCGAGCAGTACTTC
TRBV5-4	NA	NA	TRBJ1-1	CASSSGADGREAFF	TGTGCCAGCAGCTCTGGAGCGGACGGACGTGAAGCTTTCTTT
TRBV7-9	NA	NA	TRBJ1-1	CSSSWAGTEAFF	TGTTCCAGCAGCTGGGCAGGCACTGAAGCTTTCTTT
TRBV5-1	NA	once	TRBJ1-4	CASSPRGDNEKLFF	TGCGCCAGCAGCCCCCGGGGGGATAATGAAAAACTGTTTTTT
TRBV4-1	TRBD2	few	TRBJ2-3	CASSLAGGGEQYF	TGCGCCAGCAGCCTAGCGGGAGGCGGGGAGCAGTATTTT
TRBV7-7	NA	NA	TRBJ2-3	CASSLRGADTQYF	TGTGCTAGCAGCTTGCGGGGAGCAGATACGCAGTATTTT
TRBV6-1	NA	NA	TRBJ2-3	CASSEATGGPTDTQYF	TGTGCCAGCAGTGAAGCGACGGGGGGCCCCACAGATACGCAGTATTTT
TRBV28	TRBD2	few	TRBJ2-2	CASESYETGLAGRGTGELFF	TGTGCCAGCGAGTCCTATGAAACCGGACTAGCGGGGCGGGGCACCGGGGAGCTGTTTTTT
TRBV6-6	NA	NA	TRBJ2-5	CASRTTLREETQYF	TGTGCCAGCAGGACGACTCTCCGGGAAGAGACCCAGTACTTC
TRBV9	TRBD2	NA	TRBJ2-7	CASSEGSGDGTYEQYF	TGTGCCAGCAGCGAGGGGAGCGGGGACGGAACCTACGAGCAGTACTTC
TRBV9	NA	NA	TRBJ2-3	CASSRLLGSGGGTDTQYF	TGTGCCAGCAGCCGCCTTTTGGGAAGCGGAGGGGGCACAGATACGCAGTATTTT
TRBV18	TRBD1	NA	TRBJ1-1	CASSPRTGRTEAFF	TGTGCCAGCTCACCACGGACAGGGAGGACTGAAGCTTTCTTT
TRBV27	TRBD2	NA	TRBJ2-5	CASSWGGGGQETQYF	TGTGCCAGCAGTTGGGGAGGCGGGGGGCAAGAGACCCAGTACTTC
TRBV11-2	NA	NA	TRBJ1-2	CASSLRAGAHYGYTF	TGTGCCAGCAGCTTACGGGCAGGGGCTCACTATGGCTACACCTTC
TRBV28	NA	NA	TRBJ1-5	CASSPGSTSNQPQHF	TGTGCCAGCAGCCCCGGGAGCACTAGCAATCAGCCCCAGCATTTT
TRBV7-3	TRBD2	few	TRBJ2-1	CASSLNRIELAAYNEQFF	TGTGCCAGCAGCTTAAATAGGATTGAACTAGCGGCCTACAATGAGCAGTTCTTC
TRBV7-2	TRBD2	NA	TRBJ2-3	CASSSRGGRADTQYF	TGTGCCAGCAGCTCGCGCGGGGGGAGGGCAGATACGCAGTATTTT
TRBV2	NA	NA	TRBJ1-4	CASSDWGRAQKLFF	TGTGCCAGCAGTGACTGGGGGCGGGCCCAAAAACTGTTTTTT
TRBV7-3	NA	NA	TRBJ2-2	CASSFGTPNTGELFF	TGTGCCAGCAGCTTCGGGACACCCAACACCGGGGAGCTGTTTTTT
TRBV27	NA	NA	TRBJ1-5	CASSYQGLDQPQHF	TGTGCCAGCAGTTATCAGGGGTTGGATCAGCCCCAGCATTTT
TRBV7-2	NA	NA	TRBJ1-5	CARSNQPQHF	TGTGCCCGGAGCAATCAGCCCCAGCATTTT
TRBV15	NA	NA	TRBJ1-1	CATTSREATEAFF	TGTGCCACCACCAGCAGGGAGGCGACTGAAGCTTTCTTT
TRBV5-4	TRBD2	few	TRBJ2-1	CASSSGLAGVNEQFF	TGTGCCAGCAGCTCCGGACTAGCGGGGGTTAATGAGCAGTTCTTC
TRBV21-1	NA	NA	TRBJ2-7	CASSRGGPNYEQYF	TGTGCCAGCAGCAGGGGGGGACCGAATTACGAGCAGTACTTC
TRBV4-1	NA	NA	TRBJ1-1	CASSQDSLVEAFF	TGCGCCAGCAGCCAAGATTCCCTAGTGGAGGCTTTCTTT
TRBV5-4	NA	NA	TRBJ2-5	CASSLRQTETQYF	TGTGCCAGCAGCCTGAGGCAGACAGAGACCCAGTACTTC